This record looks at one TCR beta chain sequence and its context. The sample belongs to a study of blood T cell repertoires in COVID-19. The germline CDR1 and CDR2 sequences are SEHNR and FQNEAQ (reference sequence). CDR3 length: 16 amino acids. V gave up 5 bases and J gave up 0 bases; unmatched junction bases: 3. Measured with immunoSEQ multiplex PCR; TCRdb has only the in-frame clones, and not every one. The sample has over 100,000 clones, approximately 85% seen once. The V call is TRBV7-9, the J call TRBJ2-2, with TRBD2 identical over 10 bases. The clonotype originates from a man between 65 and 85 years old with acute or convalescent COVID-19. The sample comprised peripheral blood. CDR3 sequence: CASSPGLAANTGELFF. The CDR3 DNA reads TGTGCCAGCAGCCCCGGACTAGCGGCGAACACCGGGGAGCTGTTTTTT.